This entry lists 17 T cell receptor beta chains sequenced from one sample in a study of blood T cell repertoires in COVID-19. TCRdb keeps only in-frame clones here, not all; method: immunoSEQ multiplex PCR. Of about 200,000 clones listed, 65% to 90% are singletons. The sequenced sample consisted of peripheral blood. The receptors come from a human donor in a cohort sampled during active COVID-19.

This chain connects TRBV5-1 to TRBJ2-1, with D perhaps matching TRBD2 (6 bases). The CDR3 totals 16 residues. Trimming removed 5 bases at V and 2 bases at J, with 17 bases between. Germline loops: CDR1 SGHRS, CDR2 YFSETQ. The CDR3: CASSLVRGGAYNEQFF. In DNA, the CDR3 is TGCGCCAGCAGTCTGGTGCGGGGAGGCGCCTACAATGAGCAGTTCTTC.

The CDR3 nucleotides read TGTGCCAGCAGCGTAGGATACGCCGGGACCCCTGGAGGGAATGAGCAGTTCTTC. This encodes CASSVGYAGTPGGNEQFF. The genes are TRBV7-9 and TRBJ2-1, with D perhaps TRBD2 (6 bases). The CDR3 loop spans 18 amino acids. Germline assignment: CDR1 SEHNR and CDR2 FQNEAQ (reference sequence). V lost 5 bases and J lost 7, with 27 bases in between. Complete variable domain (other parts from reference TRBV7-9 and TRBJ2-1): DTGVSQNPRHKITKRGQNVTFRCDPISEHNRLYWYRQTLGQGPEFLTYFQNEAQLEKSRLLSDRFSAERPKGSFSTLEIQRTEQGDSAMYLCASSVGYAGTPGGNEQFFGPGTRLTVL.

The chain combines TRBV6-5 with TRBJ1-1, with 9 bases that match TRBD1. Per germline, CDR1 MNHEY and CDR2 SVGAGI. CDR3 length: 15 residues. Trimming removed 5 bases from V and 7 bases from J; junction bases left unmatched: 11. The CDR3: CASSQTGGKKGEAFF. The CDR3 coding sequence is TGTGCCAGCAGTCAAACAGGGGGCAAAAAGGGTGAAGCTTTCTTT.

The chain's CDR3 is CASSLRQGPTYEQYF. CDR3 coding DNA: TGTGCCAGTAGTCTCCGACAGGGGCCTACGTACGAGCAGTACTTC. This chain joins TRBV19 and TRBJ2-7, with 8 bases lining up with TRBD1. The CDR3 contains 15 residues. Trimming at V came to 5 bases and at J to 4 bases, leaving 10 bases not matched to a gene. Germline-derived CDR1 and CDR2 are LNHDA and SQIVND (reference sequence).

This clone was recorded only once. The J gene is TRBJ2-3, the V gene TRBV28; D may be TRBD2 (6 bases). Looked up from germline, CDR1 is MDHEN and CDR2 is SYDVKM. CDR3 length: 14 residues. Trimming removed 3 bases at V and 5 bases at J, with 12 bases between. CDR3 coding DNA: TGTGCCAGCAGTTTGGCGAGGGGAGGAGATACGCAGTATTTT. This translates into CASSLARGGDTQYF.

V is TRBV9 and J is TRBJ1-2; no clear D. Germline CDR1 is SGDLS and CDR2 is YYNGEE. Trimming removed 1 base at V and 0 bases at J, with 7 bases between. The CDR3 runs to 14 residues. The CDR3 here is CASSVSTANYGYTF. The CDR3 DNA follows: TGTGCCAGCAGCGTATCAACAGCTAACTATGGCTACACCTTC.

This sequence joins TRBV27 and TRBJ2-6; no reliable D call. Deletions cut 5 bases from V and 0 bases from J, with 8 bases between. The CDR3 totals 15 residues. CDR1 is MNHEY and CDR2 is SMNVEV in the germline V gene (reference sequence). The CDR3 sequence is CASSLPGSGANVLTF. In nucleotides, the CDR3 is TGTGCCAGCAGTCTCCCCGGCTCTGGGGCCAACGTCCTGACTTTC.

V usage is TRBV4-1 and J usage is TRBJ1-2; 8 bases line up with TRBD1. V dropped 7 bases and J dropped 4; count of bases not matched to a gene: 11. The CDR3 is made up of 15 amino acids. Germline CDR1 MGHRA, CDR2 YSYEKL. The CDR3 bases are TGCGCCAGCACACTAGGAGTACAGGGGGTCTATGGCTACACCTTC. This gives the protein CASTLGVQGVYGYTF.

This clone has only one observation. The gene calls are TRBV28 and TRBJ1-3, with D hard to call. Germline V lookup: CDR1 MDHEN, CDR2 SYDVKM. With 4 bases removed from V and 4 bases from J, the gap between germline ends came to 17 bases. The length of the CDR3 is 16 residues. CDR3 region: CASSSYGPLVGNTIYF. In DNA form, the CDR3 reads TGTGCCAGCAGTTCTTACGGTCCTCTGGTGGGAAACACCATATATTTT.

The chain uses TRBV6-6 and TRBJ2-1, with 8 nucleotides matching TRBD2. The J segment lost 1 base and the V segment lost 10 bases, leaving 3 bases of the junction unmatched. Germline V gene sequence: CDR1 MNHNY, CDR2 SVGAGI (reference sequence). CDR3 length: 13 amino acids. This CDR3 is CAIAGYSYNEQFF. DNA of the CDR3: TGTGCCATAGCGGGATATTCCTACAATGAGCAGTTCTTC.

This rearrangement joins TRBV6-2 or TRBV6-3 to TRBJ2-7; TRBD1 agrees at 11 bases. The V segment lost 6 bases and the J segment 7 bases; nucleotides outside the gene matches: 8. The CDR3 has 14 amino acids. Germline V gene data show CDR1 as MNHEY and CDR2 as SVGEGT. Here the CDR3 DNA reads TGTGCCAGCAGGCCTACCGGGACAGGGGGGGAGCAGTACTTC. This translates into CASRPTGTGGEQYF.

The CDR3 sequence is CASSQGGGDRGFEKLFF. The CDR3 coding sequence is TGCGCCAGCAGCCAAGGAGGGGGGGACAGGGGGTTCGAAAAACTGTTTTTT. The rearrangement joins TRBV4-1 to TRBJ1-4; 11 nucleotides line up with TRBD1. The V gene end was trimmed by 1 base and the J gene end by 8 bases; junction bases not matched to a gene: 9. The V gene's germline CDR1 is MGHRA and CDR2 YSYEKL. The CDR3 is 17 amino acids.

V usage is TRBV28 and J usage is TRBJ1-1, with 12 bases identical to TRBD1. With 5 bases clipped from V and 1 base from J, the junction kept 5 bases outside the gene matches. CDR3 size: 16 residues. Germline CDR1 and CDR2: MDHEN and SYDVKM. CDR3 sequence: CASSPGTGGGNTEAFF. The CDR3 DNA reads as TGTGCCAGCAGTCCGGGGACAGGGGGCGGGAACACTGAAGCTTTCTTT.

V usage is TRBV2 and J usage is TRBJ1-5; 7 bases align to TRBD1. The trim removed 7 bases at V and 4 bases at J, leaving 7 bases unmatched. The CDR3 has 14 amino acids. Germline-derived CDR1 and CDR2 are SNHLY and FYNNEI. The CDR3, as DNA: TGTGCCAGCAACGTGCGGGACAGAAATCAGCCCCAGCATTTT. Protein sequence: CASNVRDRNQPQHF.

This clone has more than one count but fewer than ten. V and J are TRBV7-9 and TRBJ1-6; D may be TRBD1 (5 bases). The CDR3 extends over 13 amino acids. The germline V and J ends were trimmed by 5 bases and 13 bases, with 15 bases remaining between them. In germline, CDR1 is SEHNR, CDR2 FQNEAQ (reference sequence). CDR3 sequence (DNA): TGTGCCAGCAGCGGGGGGAAAGGTGGTCCCCTCCACTTT. It translates to CASSGGKGGPLHF.

This chain links TRBV19 with TRBJ1-2, with 9 bases matching TRBD1. CDR3 size: 14 residues. Germline V lookup: CDR1 LNHDA, CDR2 SQIVND (reference sequence). Trimming removed 5 bases from V and 6 bases from J; junction bases left unmatched: 7. The CDR3 sequence is CASSSGQGWDGYTF. The CDR3 nucleotides read TGTGCCAGTAGTTCGGGACAGGGATGGGATGGCTACACCTTC.

This clone was seen only a few times. This chain connects TRBV7-9 to TRBJ1-1, with D tentatively TRBD1 (5 bases). This CDR3 has 16 amino acids. CDR1 is SEHNR and CDR2 is FQNEAQ in the germline V gene (reference sequence). V lost 5 bases to trimming and J lost 2 bases, with 18 bases between them. The CDR3 sequence: CASSPPSTDYNTEAFF. The CDR3 coding sequence is TGTGCCAGCAGCCCCCCTTCGACAGATTACAACACTGAAGCTTTCTTT.